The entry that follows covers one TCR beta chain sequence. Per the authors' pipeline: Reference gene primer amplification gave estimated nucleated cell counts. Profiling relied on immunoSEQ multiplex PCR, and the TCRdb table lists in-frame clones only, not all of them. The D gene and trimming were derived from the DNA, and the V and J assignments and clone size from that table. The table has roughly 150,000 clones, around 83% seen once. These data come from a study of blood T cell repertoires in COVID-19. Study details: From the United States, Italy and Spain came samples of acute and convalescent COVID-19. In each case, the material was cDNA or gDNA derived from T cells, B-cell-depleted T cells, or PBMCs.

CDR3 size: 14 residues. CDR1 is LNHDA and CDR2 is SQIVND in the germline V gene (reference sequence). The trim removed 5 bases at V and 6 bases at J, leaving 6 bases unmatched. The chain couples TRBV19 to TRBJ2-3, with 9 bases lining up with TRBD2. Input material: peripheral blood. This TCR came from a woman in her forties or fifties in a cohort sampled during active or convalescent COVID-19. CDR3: CASSLLAGTDTQYF. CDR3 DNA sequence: TGTGCCAGTAGTCTTCTAGCGGGGACGGATACGCAGTATTTT.